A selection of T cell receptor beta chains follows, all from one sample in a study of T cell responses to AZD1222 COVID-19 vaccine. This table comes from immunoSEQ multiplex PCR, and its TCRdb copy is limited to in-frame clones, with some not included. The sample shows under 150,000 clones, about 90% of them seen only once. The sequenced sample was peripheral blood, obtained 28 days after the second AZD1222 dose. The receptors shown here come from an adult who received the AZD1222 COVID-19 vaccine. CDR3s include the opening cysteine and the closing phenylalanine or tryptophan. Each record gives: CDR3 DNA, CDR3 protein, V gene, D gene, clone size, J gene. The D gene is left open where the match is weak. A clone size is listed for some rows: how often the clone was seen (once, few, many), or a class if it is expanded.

DNA: TGTGCCAGCAGTAAACAGGGTTTTCTTCAGCCCCAGCATTTT; CDR3: CASSKQGFLQPQHF; V: TRBV7-9; D: .; size: once; J: TRBJ1-5
DNA: TGTGCCAGCCGACGACAGGGGGCTTGGGGCTACACCTTC; CDR3: CASRRQGAWGYTF; V: TRBV7-3; D: TRBD1; size: once; J: TRBJ1-2
DNA: TGCGCCAGCAGCTTGATGCGGGAGGGGTACAATGAGCAGTTCTTC; CDR3: CASSLMREGYNEQFF; V: TRBV5-1; D: TRBD2; size: .; J: TRBJ2-1
DNA: TGTGCCAGCAGCGAGGGACACTCCGGTGGGATGAAGCAGTACTTC; CDR3: CASSEGHSGGMKQYF; V: TRBV9; D: .; size: .; J: TRBJ2-7
DNA: TGTGCCATCCACCGGTCGGGCCACACGGGCTATGGCTACACCTTC; CDR3: CAIHRSGHTGYGYTF; V: TRBV10-3; D: .; size: .; J: TRBJ1-2
DNA: TGTGCCAGCAGTTTGCGGGGGGCGCGAGGTGAAAAACTGTTTTTT; CDR3: CASSLRGARGEKLFF; V: TRBV28; D: .; size: .; J: TRBJ1-4
DNA: TGTGCCAGCAGCCCCGGGTGGGGGGGGACCACTGAAGCTTTCTTT; CDR3: CASSPGWGGTTEAFF; V: TRBV6-2/TRBV6-3; D: .; size: once; J: TRBJ1-1
DNA: TGCAGTGCTAGTAACCCGACAGATAAGGAAGGCTACACCTTC; CDR3: CSASNPTDKEGYTF; V: TRBV20-1; D: .; size: .; J: TRBJ1-2
DNA: TGTGCCAGCAGTTTAGGGCAGGGGTACCCAAAACTGTTTTTT; CDR3: CASSLGQGYPKLFF; V: TRBV28; D: .; size: .; J: TRBJ1-4
DNA: TGTGCCAGCAGTGATGAGGATGGCTACACCTTC; CDR3: CASSDEDGYTF; V: TRBV2; D: .; size: .; J: TRBJ1-2
DNA: TGTGCCAGCAGCTTTAAGGAGTCGTGGGAGACCCAGTACTTC; CDR3: CASSFKESWETQYF; V: TRBV7-3; D: .; size: .; J: TRBJ2-5
DNA: TGTGCCACCAGTTCGGGGGCTGGTGGTTATGGCTACACCTTC; CDR3: CATSSGAGGYGYTF; V: TRBV24-1; D: .; size: .; J: TRBJ1-2
DNA: TGTGCCATCACCCCGGTGGAGGGGAGGTTAGCAGATACGCAGTATTTT; CDR3: CAITPVEGRLADTQYF; V: TRBV10-3; D: .; size: .; J: TRBJ2-3
DNA: TGTGCCAGCTCTACCGGGACTAGCGGCAATGAGCAGTTCTTC; CDR3: CASSTGTSGNEQFF; V: TRBV18; D: TRBD2; size: .; J: TRBJ2-1
DNA: TGTGCCAGCAGCCCCGGACTAGCCGATACGCAGTATTTT; CDR3: CASSPGLADTQYF; V: TRBV7-3; D: TRBD2; size: .; J: TRBJ2-3
DNA: TGCAGTGCTACTACTTACGAGCAGTACTTC; CDR3: CSATTYEQYF; V: TRBV20-1; D: .; size: few; J: TRBJ2-7
DNA: TGTGCCAGCAGCAGGGACACTGAAGCTTTCTTT; CDR3: CASSRDTEAFF; V: TRBV7-9; D: .; size: .; J: TRBJ1-1
DNA: TGTGCCAGCAGTCTACAGTGGGAAGCAGATACGCAGTATTTT; CDR3: CASSLQWEADTQYF; V: TRBV28; D: .; size: .; J: TRBJ2-3
DNA: TGTGCCACCAGTGATTTGATAGATACCCAAGAGACCCAGTACTTC; CDR3: CATSDLIDTQETQYF; V: TRBV24-1; D: .; size: .; J: TRBJ2-5
DNA: TGTGCCAGCAGACAAGTAGCGGGAGAAGGGGAGACCCAGTACTTC; CDR3: CASRQVAGEGETQYF; V: TRBV6-5; D: TRBD2; size: .; J: TRBJ2-5
DNA: TGTGCCAGCAGCTGGGGCCCGGACAGGCAGACCCAGTACTTC; CDR3: CASSWGPDRQTQYF; V: TRBV7-8; D: TRBD1; size: .; J: TRBJ2-5
DNA: TGTGCCAGCAGTTGGACCGGGGAGCTGTTTTTT; CDR3: CASSWTGELFF; V: TRBV6-5; D: .; size: .; J: TRBJ2-2
DNA: TGTGCCAGTAGTATAACGAGGGGCAATCAGCCCCAGCATTTT; CDR3: CASSITRGNQPQHF; V: TRBV19; D: .; size: .; J: TRBJ1-5
DNA: TGTGCCAGCAGTTACTCGATTCGTCTTGACCAAGAAAAACTGTTTTTT; CDR3: CASSYSIRLDQEKLFF; V: TRBV6-5; D: .; size: .; J: TRBJ1-4
DNA: TGTGCCAGCAGTTACTCAGGAGGGGGCGAAGGTGGAAACACCATATATTTT; CDR3: CASSYSGGGEGGNTIYF; V: TRBV6-2/TRBV6-3; D: TRBD1; size: few; J: TRBJ1-3
DNA: TGTGCCAGCTCGCCCCCTTATAATGAGCAGTTCTTC; CDR3: CASSPPYNEQFF; V: TRBV18; D: .; size: .; J: TRBJ2-1
DNA: TGTGCCAGCAGCCCTAGCTCAGGGGCCGGGGAGCTGTTTTTT; CDR3: CASSPSSGAGELFF; V: TRBV7-9; D: .; size: .; J: TRBJ2-2